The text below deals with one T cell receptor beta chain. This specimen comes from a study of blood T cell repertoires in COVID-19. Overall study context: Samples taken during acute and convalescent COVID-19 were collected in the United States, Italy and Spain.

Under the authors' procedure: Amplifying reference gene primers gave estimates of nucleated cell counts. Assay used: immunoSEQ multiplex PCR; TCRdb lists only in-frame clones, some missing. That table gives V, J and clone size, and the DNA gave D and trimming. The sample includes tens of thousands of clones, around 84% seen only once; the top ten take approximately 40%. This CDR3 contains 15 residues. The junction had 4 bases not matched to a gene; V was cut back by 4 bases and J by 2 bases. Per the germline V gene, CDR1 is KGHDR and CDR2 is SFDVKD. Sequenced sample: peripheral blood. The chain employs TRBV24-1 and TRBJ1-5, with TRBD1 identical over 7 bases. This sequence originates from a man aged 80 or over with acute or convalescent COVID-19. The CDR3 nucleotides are TGTGCCACCAGTGAGCGAGACAGGGGCAATCAGCCCCAGCATTTT. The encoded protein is CATSERDRGNQPQHF.